This T cell receptor beta chain comes out of a study of human T cells and chemical hapten exposure. Across the whole study: TCR yields per sample varied mostly from small pooled library volume differences.

Germline V lookup: CDR1 SQVTM, CDR2 ANQGSEA. The CDR3 has 14 residues. V trimming: 7 bases; J trimming: 4 bases; junction bases outside the gene matches: 9. Blood, whole and unfractionated, served as the source for total RNA extraction. This clonotype was detected many times. TCRdb passed the 5' RACE reads through MiXCR, listing each CDR3 protein once. The sample contains about 140,000 distinct CDR3 sequences, around 4.4% of which appear only once. The origin of this receptor is a female donor in good health. The chain is built from TRBV29-1 and TRBJ1-1; 10 nucleotides agree with TRBD1. CDR3 in amino acids: CSAGTGAMGTEAFF. Here the CDR3 DNA reads TGCAGCGCTGGGACAGGGGCTATGGGCACTGAAGCTTTCTTT. Using reference TRBV29-1 and TRBJ1-1 for the parts outside the CDR3, the full variable domain is SAVISQKPSRDICQRGTSLTIQCQVDSQVTMMFWYRQQPGQSLTLIATANQGSEATYESGFVIDKFPISRPNLTFSTLTVSNMSPEDSSIYLCSAGTGAMGTEAFFGQGTRLTVV.